This T cell receptor beta chain was recovered during a study of cytomegalovirus exposure and HLA in healthy donors. Vbeta (60) and Jbeta (13) primers were used in the PCR. Clones were read by immunoSEQ multiplex PCR, and TCRdb kept only the in-frame ones, dropping some. The sample has about 110,000 clones; over 75% are singletons. The germline V gene encodes CDR1 LNHDA and CDR2 SQIVND (reference sequence). The CDR3 contains 14 residues. V lost 4 bases, J lost 2 bases, and 11 bases lay in between. This sequence joins TRBV19 and TRBJ1-2; possible D gene TRBD1, 6 bases. Specimen: PBMCs. The TCR comes from a man aged 25 to 40 in good health and CMV-seropositive. In DNA form, the CDR3 reads TGTGCCAGTAGTAGAGACAGGCGAAACTATGGCTACACCTTC. This encodes CASSRDRRNYGYTF.